The TCR beta chain described here comes from a study of HIV-infected children after antiretroviral therapy interruption. RNA-based 3' RACE libraries used unique molecular identifiers. In TCRdb, the 3' RACE reads were re-called with MiXCR into one record per CDR3 protein. The sample has about 46,000 distinct CDR3 sequences; approximately 4.3% are singletons. The CDR3 covers 14 residues. Germline CDR1 and CDR2: SQVTM and ANQGSEA. Losses at the gene ends were 7 bases for V and 1 base for J; bases not matched to a gene: 8. This clonotype was counted only a few times. Treatment specified: PENTA 11 planned treatment interruption arm or continuous ART arm.

J is TRBJ1-1 and V is TRBV29-1, with 8 bases lining up with TRBD1. The sample consisted of CD45RA+ CD4+ T cells from PBMCs, pooled from several time points, taken from a donor given antiretroviral therapy, either interrupted or continuous. Subset reported: naive CD4+ CD45RA+ CD45RO- T cells. The source of this sequence is a pool of human donors with HIV. The CDR3 DNA is TGCAGCGCCCTTTCGACAGGGGCGAACACTGAAGCTTTCTTT. This translates into CSALSTGANTEAFF.